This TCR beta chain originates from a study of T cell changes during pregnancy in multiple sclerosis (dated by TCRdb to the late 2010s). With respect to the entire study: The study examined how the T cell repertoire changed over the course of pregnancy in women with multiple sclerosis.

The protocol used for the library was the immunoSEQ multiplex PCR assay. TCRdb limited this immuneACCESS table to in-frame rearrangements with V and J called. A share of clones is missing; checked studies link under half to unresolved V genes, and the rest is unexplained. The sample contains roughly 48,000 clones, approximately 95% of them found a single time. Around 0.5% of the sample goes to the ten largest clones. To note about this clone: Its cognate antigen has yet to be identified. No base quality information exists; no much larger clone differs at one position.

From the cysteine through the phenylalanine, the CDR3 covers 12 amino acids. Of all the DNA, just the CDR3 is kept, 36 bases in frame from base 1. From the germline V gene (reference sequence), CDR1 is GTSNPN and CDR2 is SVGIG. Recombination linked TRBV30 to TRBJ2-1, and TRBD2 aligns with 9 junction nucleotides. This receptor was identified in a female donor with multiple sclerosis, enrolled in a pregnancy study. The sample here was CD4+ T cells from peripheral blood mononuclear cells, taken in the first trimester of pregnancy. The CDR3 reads CAREGVNNEQFF. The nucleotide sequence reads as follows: TGTGCGCGGGAGGGGGTTAACAATGAGCAGTTCTTC.